The clone carrying this T cell receptor (beta chain) has a count of ten or more. Its antigen remains unidentified. The library protocol tagged individual cDNA molecules with unique molecular identifiers. Each CDR3 protein is one row after TCRdb ran MiXCR on the 5' RACE reads. The sample lists under 40,000 distinct CDR3 sequences, 5% to 6.5% seen once, with about 8% in the top ten. This entry comes from a study of early T cells in non-severe SARS-CoV-2 infection. This CDR3 contains 16 residues. Germline V gene sequence: CDR1 DFQATT, CDR2 SNEGSKA (reference sequence). V was trimmed by 2 bases and J by 0 bases, leaving 11 bases between them. Findings and limits, study-wide: Comparison of clonotypes with VDJdb favored anti-spike CD8 responses while missing private and CD4 specificities.

This sequence joins TRBV20-1 and TRBJ2-6; D not certain. The specimen was whole blood. The sequence was obtained from an adult who was a healthcare worker with PCR-confirmed SARS-CoV-2 infection or an uninfected control (not recorded which). The CDR3 DNA reads TGCAGTGCTAGATTAAAATCAGGCTCTGGGGCCAACGTCCTGACTTTC. Its protein product is CSARLKSGSGANVLTF.